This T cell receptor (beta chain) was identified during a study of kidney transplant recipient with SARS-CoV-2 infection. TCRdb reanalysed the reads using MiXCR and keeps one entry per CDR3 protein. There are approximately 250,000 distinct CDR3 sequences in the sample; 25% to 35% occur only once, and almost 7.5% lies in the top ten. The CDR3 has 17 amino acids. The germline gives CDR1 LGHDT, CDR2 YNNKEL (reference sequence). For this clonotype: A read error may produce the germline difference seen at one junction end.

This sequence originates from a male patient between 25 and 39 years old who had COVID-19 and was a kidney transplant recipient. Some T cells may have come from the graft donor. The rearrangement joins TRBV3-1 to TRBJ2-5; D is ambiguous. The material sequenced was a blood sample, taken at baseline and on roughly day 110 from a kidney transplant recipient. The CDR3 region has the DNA TGTGCCAACAGCCAGACCCTTCCCATTTCTTTCTCTGAGACCCAGTACTTC. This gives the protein CANSQTLPISFSETQYF.